This T cell receptor (beta chain) was identified during a study of blood T cell repertoires in COVID-19. The authors' processing: Quantification of nucleated cells was approximated via reference gene primer amplification. Generated by immunoSEQ multiplex PCR, the TCRdb table keeps only in-frame clones and is missing some. V, J and clone size were drawn from that table, and D and trimming were deduced from the DNA. The data show 100,000 to 120,000 clones, under 90% seen once. The V end was cut by 1 base, the J end by 5 bases, with 15 bases between. CDR3 length: 17 residues. The germline gives CDR1 LNHDA, CDR2 SQIVND (reference sequence).

This receptor was obtained from a man at least 80 years old with acute or convalescent COVID-19. The sequencing input was peripheral blood. The gene calls are TRBV19 and TRBJ1-6, with D hard to call. DNA for the CDR3: TGTGCCAGTAGTATAGGGAGGAAGGTCGCTGATAATTCACCCCTCCACTTT. It encodes CASSIGRKVADNSPLHF.